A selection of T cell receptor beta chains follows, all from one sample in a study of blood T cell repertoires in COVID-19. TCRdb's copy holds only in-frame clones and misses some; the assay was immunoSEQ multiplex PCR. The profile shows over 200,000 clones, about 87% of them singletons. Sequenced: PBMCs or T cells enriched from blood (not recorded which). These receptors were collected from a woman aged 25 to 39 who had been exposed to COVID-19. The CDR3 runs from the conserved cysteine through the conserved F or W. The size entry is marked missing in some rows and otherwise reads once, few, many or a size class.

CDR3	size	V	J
CASSTRGLAGVYNEQFF	NA	TRBV19	TRBJ2-1
CASSQSASLAGGTSGANVLTF	NA	TRBV4-1	TRBJ2-6
CASSQQTGDQYF	NA	TRBV3-1/TRBV3-2	TRBJ2-4
CASSVGRAVGYGYTF	NA	TRBV9	TRBJ1-2
CASSWDSSGANVLTF	NA	TRBV5-8	TRBJ2-6
CASSYTGAGDSPLHF	NA	TRBV23-1	TRBJ1-6
CASSIAGGGTDTQYF	NA	TRBV5-4	TRBJ2-3
CASKSRGQGADQPQHF	NA	TRBV28	TRBJ1-5
CASRGTSGPYNEQFF	few	TRBV3-1/TRBV3-2	TRBJ2-1
CASGLYEQYF	NA	TRBV27	TRBJ2-7
CASSFPSGLDRSNEQFF	NA	TRBV27	TRBJ2-1
CASSWTVDVQETQYF	NA	TRBV13	TRBJ2-5
CASSLLLAVNEQYF	NA	TRBV13	TRBJ2-7
CASSTIGTGTDTQYF	NA	TRBV7-3	TRBJ2-3
CASSVAGQGVSGKDNEQFF	NA	TRBV9	TRBJ2-1
CASSPTSSAREQFF	NA	TRBV7-3	TRBJ2-1
CASSLRASGTDTQYF	NA	TRBV7-2	TRBJ2-3
CASSSGTLSSYEQYF	NA	TRBV25-1	TRBJ2-7
CASSLAFSVEQYF	NA	TRBV7-2	TRBJ2-7
CASSGGTSGSSHEQYF	NA	TRBV2	TRBJ2-7
CASSSGTEKLFF	few	TRBV12-3/TRBV12-4	TRBJ1-4
CASSYTTGWVPSPLHF	few	TRBV7-9	TRBJ1-6
CASSQEGGGQPQHF	NA	TRBV3-1/TRBV3-2	TRBJ1-5
CATSGAQTSGQYNEQFF	NA	TRBV24-1	TRBJ2-1
CASSSGTATTFYGYTF	NA	TRBV7-2	TRBJ1-2
CASSPRDSNEKLFF	NA	TRBV3-1/TRBV3-2	TRBJ1-4
CASSPRDRSYEQYF	NA	TRBV9	TRBJ2-7
CASSPRLAGGGNPHEQYF	NA	TRBV18	TRBJ2-7
CASSISGTVAKNIQYF	NA	TRBV6-6	TRBJ2-4
CASSTGTGDYGYTF	NA	TRBV2	TRBJ1-2
CASSTRTGGLSQYF	NA	TRBV28	TRBJ2-7
CASNSRVRTGELFF	NA	TRBV19	TRBJ2-2
CASSRGQYTDTQYF	NA	TRBV5-4	TRBJ2-3
CSVGPTSSANTGELFF	NA	TRBV29-1	TRBJ2-2
CATSDLRGGGGYTF	NA	TRBV24-1	TRBJ1-2
CASLREGLPGELFF	NA	TRBV5-1	TRBJ2-2
CASSLNVGGGQVQETQYF	NA	TRBV5-6	TRBJ2-5
CARSLGLPTYEQYF	many	TRBV5-3	TRBJ2-7
CASSLGLVGDNEQFF	NA	TRBV27	TRBJ2-1
CASSPRTGTYGYTF	NA	TRBV7-9	TRBJ1-2
CAIRGAGPQTDTQYF	NA	TRBV10-3	TRBJ2-3
CASSPDTTNYGYTF	NA	TRBV2	TRBJ1-2